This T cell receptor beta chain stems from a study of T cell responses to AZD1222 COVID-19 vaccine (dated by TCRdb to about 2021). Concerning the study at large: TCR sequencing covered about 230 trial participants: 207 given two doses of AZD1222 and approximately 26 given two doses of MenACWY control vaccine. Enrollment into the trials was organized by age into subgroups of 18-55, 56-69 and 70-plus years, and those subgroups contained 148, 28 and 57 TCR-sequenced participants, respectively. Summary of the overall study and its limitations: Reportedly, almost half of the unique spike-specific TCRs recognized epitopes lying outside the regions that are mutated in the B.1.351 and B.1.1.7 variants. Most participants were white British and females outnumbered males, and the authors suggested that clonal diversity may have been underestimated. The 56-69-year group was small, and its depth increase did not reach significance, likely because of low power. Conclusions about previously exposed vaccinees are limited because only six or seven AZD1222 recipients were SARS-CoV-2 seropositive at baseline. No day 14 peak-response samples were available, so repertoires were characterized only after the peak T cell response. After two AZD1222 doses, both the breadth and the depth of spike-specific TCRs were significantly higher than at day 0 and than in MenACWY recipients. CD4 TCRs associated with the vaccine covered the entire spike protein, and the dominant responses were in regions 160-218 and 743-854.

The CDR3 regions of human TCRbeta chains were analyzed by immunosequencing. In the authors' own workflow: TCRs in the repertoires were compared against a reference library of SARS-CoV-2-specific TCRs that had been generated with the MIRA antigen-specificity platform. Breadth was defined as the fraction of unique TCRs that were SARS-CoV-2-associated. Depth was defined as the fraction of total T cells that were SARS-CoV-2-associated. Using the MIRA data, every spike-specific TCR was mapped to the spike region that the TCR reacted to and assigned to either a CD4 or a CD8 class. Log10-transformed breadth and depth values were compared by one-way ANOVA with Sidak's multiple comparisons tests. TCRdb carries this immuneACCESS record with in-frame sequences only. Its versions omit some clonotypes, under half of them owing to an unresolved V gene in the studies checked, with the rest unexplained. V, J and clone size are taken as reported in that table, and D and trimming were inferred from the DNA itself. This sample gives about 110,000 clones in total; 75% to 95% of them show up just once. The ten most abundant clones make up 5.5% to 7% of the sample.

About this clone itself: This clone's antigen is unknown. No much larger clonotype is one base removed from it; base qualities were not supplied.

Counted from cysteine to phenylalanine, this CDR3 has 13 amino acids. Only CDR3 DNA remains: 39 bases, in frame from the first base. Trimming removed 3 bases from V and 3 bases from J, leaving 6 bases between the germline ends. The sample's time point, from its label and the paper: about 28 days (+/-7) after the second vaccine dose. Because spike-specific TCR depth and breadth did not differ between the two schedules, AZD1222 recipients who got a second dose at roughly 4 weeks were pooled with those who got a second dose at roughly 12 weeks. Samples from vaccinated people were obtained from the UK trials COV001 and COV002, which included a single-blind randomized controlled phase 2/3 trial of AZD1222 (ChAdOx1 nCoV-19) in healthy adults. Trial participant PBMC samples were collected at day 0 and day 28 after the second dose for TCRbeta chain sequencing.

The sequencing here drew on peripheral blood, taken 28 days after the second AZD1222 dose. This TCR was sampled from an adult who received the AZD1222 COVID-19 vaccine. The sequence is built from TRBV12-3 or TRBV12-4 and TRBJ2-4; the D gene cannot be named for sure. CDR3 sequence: CASSFDHKNIQYF. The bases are TGTGCCAGCAGTTTCGACCACAAAAACATTCAGTACTTC.